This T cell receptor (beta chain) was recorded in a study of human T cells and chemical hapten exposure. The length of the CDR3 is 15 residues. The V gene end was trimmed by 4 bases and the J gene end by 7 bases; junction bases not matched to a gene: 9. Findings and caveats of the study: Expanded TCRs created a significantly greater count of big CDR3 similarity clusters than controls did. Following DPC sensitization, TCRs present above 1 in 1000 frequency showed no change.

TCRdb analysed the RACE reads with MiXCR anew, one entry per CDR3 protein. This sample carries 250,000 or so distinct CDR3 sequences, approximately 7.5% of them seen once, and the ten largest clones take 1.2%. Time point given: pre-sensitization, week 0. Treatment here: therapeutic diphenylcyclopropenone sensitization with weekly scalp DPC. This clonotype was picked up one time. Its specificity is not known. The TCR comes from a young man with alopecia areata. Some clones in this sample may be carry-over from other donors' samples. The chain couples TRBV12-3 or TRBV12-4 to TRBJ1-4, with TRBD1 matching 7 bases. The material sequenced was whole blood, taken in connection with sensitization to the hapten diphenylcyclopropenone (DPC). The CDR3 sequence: CASSSPTGSREKLFF. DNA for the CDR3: TGTGCCAGCAGTTCGCCGACAGGGTCTCGTGAAAAACTGTTTTTT.